These T cell receptor beta chains were read from a single sample in a study of read filtering for tumor transcriptome and immune sequencing. Each CDR3 protein gets one entry after TCRdb re-called the reads with MiXCR. The sample contains about 130,000 distinct CDR3 sequences, approximately 13% of which appear only once. Material: a population of CD138-negative cells sorted from bone marrow. Every receptor here comes from a donor older than 35 with multiple myeloma. CDR3s include the opening cysteine and the closing phenylalanine or tryptophan. A D gene is named only where the DNA matches it firmly. Expanded clones are given a class, and other clones once, few, many or no size at all.

DNA: TGTGCCAGCAGTCCGGGACTCTTCACAGATACGCAGTATTTT
CDR3: CASSPGLFTDTQYF
J: TRBJ2-3
D: -
V: TRBV27
size: -

DNA: TGTGCCAGCAGCCAAGAGAGGTTGGCGAATTCACCCCTCCACTTT
CDR3: CASSQERLANSPLHF
J: TRBJ1-6
D: -
V: TRBV14
size: many

DNA: TGTGCCTGGAGGACTAGCGGGAACTACGAGCAGTACTTC
CDR3: CAWRTSGNYEQYF
J: TRBJ2-7
D: TRBD2
V: TRBV30
size: many

DNA: TGTGCCAGCAGCTTAGAAAGGGGGAGGGCATCGGAGCAGTTCTTC
CDR3: CASSLERGRASEQFF
J: TRBJ2-1
D: -
V: TRBV7-9
size: many

DNA: TGTGCCAGCACCCTTGGATTAGGCGGATACGAGCAGTACTTC
CDR3: CASTLGLGGYEQYF
J: TRBJ2-7
D: -
V: TRBV12-3/TRBV12-4
size: -

DNA: TGTGCCACCAGCAGAGATCTTGAGCAGTTCTTC
CDR3: CATSRDLEQFF
J: TRBJ2-1
D: -
V: TRBV15
size: few

DNA: TGCAGTGCTCCACAGGGGATCGAGCAGTACTTC
CDR3: CSAPQGIEQYF
J: TRBJ2-7
D: TRBD1
V: TRBV20-1
size: many

DNA: TGTGCCAGCAGCTTAGTGGACAGGCGACTAGAGACCCAGTACTTC
CDR3: CASSLVDRRLETQYF
J: TRBJ2-5
D: TRBD1
V: TRBV11-2
size: few

DNA: TGCGCCAGCAGCTTTGGCAGGGGCAATGAGCAGTTCTTC
CDR3: CASSFGRGNEQFF
J: TRBJ2-1
D: -
V: TRBV5-1
size: many

DNA: TGTGCCAGCAGTCCGGGGTTCTACGAGCAGTACTTC
CDR3: CASSPGFYEQYF
J: TRBJ2-7
D: -
V: TRBV12-3/TRBV12-4
size: many

DNA: TGTGCCAGCAGCTGGCGGGGTGGACAGTTCTTC
CDR3: CASSWRGGQFF
J: TRBJ2-1
D: -
V: TRBV12-3/TRBV12-4
size: many

DNA: TGCAGCGTAAAGCGGGAGGGCGGCACCGGGGAGCTGTTTTTT
CDR3: CSVKREGGTGELFF
J: TRBJ2-2
D: TRBD2
V: TRBV29-1
size: many

DNA: TGCGCCAGCAGCTTGGCCTATCGGATCCACGAGCAGTACTTC
CDR3: CASSLAYRIHEQYF
J: TRBJ2-7
D: -
V: TRBV5-1
size: many

DNA: TGTGCCAGCAGTTTGGGGCCCAGTAGAACTGAAGCTTTCTTT
CDR3: CASSLGPSRTEAFF
J: TRBJ1-1
D: -
V: TRBV12-3/TRBV12-4
size: many

DNA: TGCGCCAGCAGTTCACTAGCGGGAGCCACCCCCTACGAGCAGTACTTC
CDR3: CASSSLAGATPYEQYF
J: TRBJ2-7
D: TRBD2
V: TRBV10-1
size: many

DNA: TGCAGTGCTAGAGATCACGGCGGGACGGGATATACGCAGTATTTT
CDR3: CSARDHGGTGYTQYF
J: TRBJ2-3
D: -
V: TRBV20-1
size: many

DNA: TGTGCCAGCAGCCGATCCGGGACTCCTAACTACGAGCAGTACTTC
CDR3: CASSRSGTPNYEQYF
J: TRBJ2-7
D: -
V: TRBV6-2/TRBV6-3
size: many

DNA: TGTGCCAGCAGCGGGACGATACAGGGGAAAGGAAAACTGTTTTTT
CDR3: CASSGTIQGKGKLFF
J: TRBJ1-4
D: TRBD1
V: TRBV27
size: many

DNA: TGTGCCAGCGGATTAGCGGGAGGGGCGCAAGATACGCAGTATTTT
CDR3: CASGLAGGAQDTQYF
J: TRBJ2-3
D: TRBD2
V: TRBV7-9
size: many

DNA: TGTGCCAGCAGTTTACGATCTAGCGGGGGAGCGGATGGGACCCAGTACTTC
CDR3: CASSLRSSGGADGTQYF
J: TRBJ2-5
D: TRBD2
V: TRBV27
size: many

DNA: TGTGCCAGCAGCTCCTCCAGGGGGTTGAACACCGGGGAGCTGTTTTTT
CDR3: CASSSSRGLNTGELFF
J: TRBJ2-2
D: TRBD1
V: TRBV11-2
size: many

DNA: TGTGCCAGCAGCTTAGCAGGCTACAGCTCTGGAAACACCATATATTTT
CDR3: CASSLAGYSSGNTIYF
J: TRBJ1-3
D: -
V: TRBV11-3
size: many

DNA: TGTGCCAGCAGCTTGGGTACAGTTAGGTCGGAGACCCAGTACTTC
CDR3: CASSLGTVRSETQYF
J: TRBJ2-5
D: -
V: TRBV5-5
size: many

DNA: TGTGCCAGCAGCTCCCGTTCCTACAATGAGCAGTTCTTC
CDR3: CASSSRSYNEQFF
J: TRBJ2-1
D: -
V: TRBV11-2
size: many

DNA: TGTGCCAGCAGTTACTCCGGGGAGACCTACGAGCAGTACTTC
CDR3: CASSYSGETYEQYF
J: TRBJ2-7
D: -
V: TRBV6-6
size: many

DNA: TGTGCCACCGTCGCGGGTTTCGGAGACGAGCAGTTCTTC
CDR3: CATVAGFGDEQFF
J: TRBJ2-1
D: -
V: TRBV28
size: many

DNA: TGTGCCAGCAGCTTAGACGGGAGCTCGGGGGACATTCTGTACTTC
CDR3: CASSLDGSSGDILYF
J: TRBJ2-4
D: -
V: TRBV7-6
size: -

DNA: TGTGCCAGCAGTTACGGGGGGACAGGGGACTACGAGCAGTACTTC
CDR3: CASSYGGTGDYEQYF
J: TRBJ2-7
D: TRBD1
V: TRBV6-1
size: -

DNA: TGTGCCAGCAGACCGGGCCCATTAAAGGAGACCCAGTACTTC
CDR3: CASRPGPLKETQYF
J: TRBJ2-5
D: -
V: TRBV12-3/TRBV12-4
size: -

DNA: TGCAGCGTCCAGGGAAGCACTGAAGCTTTCTTT
CDR3: CSVQGSTEAFF
J: TRBJ1-1
D: -
V: TRBV29-1
size: -

DNA: TGTGCCACCCGACCGTCGCTAGCGGGATCCACCGGGGAGCTGTTTTTT
CDR3: CATRPSLAGSTGELFF
J: TRBJ2-2
D: TRBD2
V: TRBV6-2/TRBV6-3
size: many

DNA: TGTGCCAGCAGCTCTGGGACAGGGGGTTACCAGCCCCAGCATTTT
CDR3: CASSSGTGGYQPQHF
J: TRBJ1-5
D: TRBD1
V: TRBV5-6
size: many

DNA: TGTGCCAGCAGTGTATACAGGCAAGAGACCCAGTACTTC
CDR3: CASSVYRQETQYF
J: TRBJ2-5
D: -
V: TRBV2
size: many

DNA: TGTGCCAGCAGCTTTAGGCCCGGGGAGCTGTTTTTT
CDR3: CASSFRPGELFF
J: TRBJ2-2
D: -
V: TRBV5-5
size: many

DNA: TGTGCCAGCACCTCGGGACTAGCGGTCTCCTACAATGAGCAGTTCTTC
CDR3: CASTSGLAVSYNEQFF
J: TRBJ2-1
D: TRBD2
V: TRBV12-3/TRBV12-4
size: many